Shown below are 30 T cell receptor beta chains from a single sample sequenced in a study of neoadjuvant nivolumab and ipilimumab in lung cancer. Sequencing used immunoSEQ multiplex PCR; TCRdb keeps in-frame clones, though not all of them. This table has around 30,000 clones, around 80% appearing once. Sample: tumor tissue, taken after neoadjuvant nivolumab, alone or with ipilimumab, at or shortly before surgery. The origin of the receptors is an adult with non-small cell lung cancer.

The chain couples TRBV5-3 to TRBJ1-5; no clear D. TRBV5-3 is annotated as an ORF whose role is uncertain. Trimming shortened V by 5 bases and J by 8 bases, and 26 bases separated the two germline ends. CDR3 length equals 17 residues. CDR3 in amino acids: CARSPKADFKRKKPQHF. CDR3 bases: TGTGCCAGAAGTCCCAAGGCCGATTTCAAGAGGAAAAAGCCCCAGCATTTT.

The chain employs TRBV5-1 and TRBJ2-7; 7 positions match TRBD1. J was trimmed by 2 bases and V by 4 bases; bases with no gene match: 6. CDR3 size: 14 residues. Germline CDR1 SGHRS, CDR2 YFSETQ. Here the CDR3 DNA reads TGCGCCAGCAGCCCGGGACAGAGAACCTACGAGCAGTACTTC. It codes for CASSPGQRTYEQYF.

The chain joins TRBV7-3 to TRBJ2-7; TRBD2 agrees at 7 bases. The germline V gene encodes CDR1 SGHTA and CDR2 FQGTGA. Trimming cost V 4 bases and J 7 bases; bases outside gene matches: 10. The CDR3 contains 14 residues. CDR3 residues: CASSSGVGGGEQYF. CDR3 nucleotide sequence: TGTGCCAGCAGCTCGGGGGTCGGCGGGGGTGAGCAGTACTTC.

The rearrangement joins TRBV5-6 to TRBJ2-3; maybe TRBD2 (6 bases). The CDR3 spans 15 residues. In germline, CDR1 is SGHDT, CDR2 YYEEEE. The V end was cut by 5 bases, the J end by 1 base, with 14 bases between. CDR3 sequence: CASRLSGSGTDTQYF. The CDR3 DNA is TGTGCCAGCAGGCTGAGCGGGTCAGGCACAGATACGCAGTATTTT. Based on the CDR3 plus reference TRBV5-6 and TRBJ2-3, the full variable domain is DAGVTQSPTHLIKTRGQQVTLRCSPKSGHDTVSWYQQALGQGPQFIFQYYEEEERQRGNFPDRFSGHQFPNYSSELNVNALLLGDSALYLCASRLSGSGTDTQYFGPGTRLTVL.

The chain carries TRBV10-3 and TRBJ2-6; TRBD1 or TRBD2 may be the D gene (6 bases each). CDR1 is ENHRY, CDR2 SYGVKD, per germline. The length of the CDR3 is 17 residues. V lost 10 bases and J lost 0, with 19 bases in between. CDR3 coding DNA: TGTGCCACCGAGCACAATAGGGGGGACTCTGGGGCCAACGTCCTGACTTTC. Translating it yields CATEHNRGDSGANVLTF.

The chain employs TRBV5-4 and TRBJ1-2, with a weak D call TRBD1 (5 bases). Trimming stripped 2 bases from V and 5 bases from J, with 13 bases between. CDR3 length: 14 amino acids. The germline CDR1 and CDR2 sequences are SGHNT and YYREEE (reference sequence). The CDR3 sequence: CASSLVQGKYGYTF. The DNA for the CDR3 is TGTGCCAGCAGCTTAGTGCAGGGAAAGTATGGCTACACCTTC.

This chain connects TRBV6-5 to TRBJ2-2; D uncertain. Per the germline V gene, CDR1 is MNHEY and CDR2 is SVGAGI. The CDR3 runs 14 residues. V was shortened by 6 bases and J by 5 bases, with 13 bases between the two germline ends. The DNA of the CDR3 is TGTGCCAGCAGCTACCAGCTTGGAACCGGGGAGCTGTTTTTT. Encoded protein: CASSYQLGTGELFF.

The CDR3 loop reads CASSVGTGGQETQYF. The CDR3 DNA follows: TGTGCCAGCAGTGTGGGAACGGGGGGGCAAGAGACCCAGTACTTC. The V gene is TRBV2, the J gene TRBJ2-5; TRBD2 matches at 8 bases. This CDR3 contains 15 residues. The germline CDR1 and CDR2 sequences are SNHLY and FYNNEI. V was pared by 4 bases and J by 2 bases, with 6 bases of the junction left unmatched.

The V gene is TRBV19, the J gene TRBJ1-3, with 8 bases identical to TRBD1. From germline, CDR1 is LNHDA and CDR2 SQIVND (reference sequence). The V and J ends lost 7 bases and 0 bases, in that order; junction bases with no gene match: 2. There are 14 residues in the CDR3. The CDR3, as DNA: TGTGCCAGTAAGGGACAGGTCTCTGGAAACACCATATATTTT. The encoded protein is CASKGQVSGNTIYF. Together with reference TRBV19 and TRBJ1-3, the CDR3 gives the full variable domain: DGGITQSPKYLFRKEGQNVTLSCEQNLNHDAMYWYRQDPGQGLRLIYYSQIVNDFQKGDIAEGYSVSREKKESFPLTVTSAQKNPTAFYLCASKGQVSGNTIYFGEGSWLTVV.

A word on this clone: A junction end diverges from the germline sequence, so it may reflect a read error. This chain joins TRBV7-8 and TRBJ1-1; the D is unclear. There are 14 residues in the CDR3. Germline V CDR1 and CDR2: SGHVS, FQNEAQ. CDR3 nucleotides: TGTGCCAGCAGCCTAGCTGAGACGAACACTGAAGCTTTCTTT. Its translation is CASSLAETNTEAFF.

This chain joins TRBV4-1 and TRBJ2-2; D possibly corresponds to TRBD2 (5 bases). V was clipped by 1 base and J by 6 bases, with 12 bases between them. The CDR3 spans 15 residues. Germline CDR1 MGHRA, CDR2 YSYEKL. In DNA form, the CDR3 reads TGCGCCAGCAGCCAAGCGGGATCTATCCCCGGGGAGCTGTTTTTT. Amino acids: CASSQAGSIPGELFF.

This chain links TRBV5-1 with TRBJ1-6, with a tentative D call TRBD1 (5 bases). The CDR3 extends over 15 amino acids. Per the germline V gene, CDR1 is SGHRS and CDR2 is YFSETQ. Trimming cost V 0 bases and J 8 bases, with 12 bases left between them. Written as DNA, the CDR3 is TGCGCCAGCAGCTTGGGTGGGGCCAGGGATTCACCCCTCCACTTT. Translated: CASSLGGARDSPLHF. Combining the CDR3 with reference TRBV5-1 and TRBJ1-6 gives the whole variable domain KAGVTQTPRYLIKTRGQQVTLSCSPISGHRSVSWYQQTPGQGLQFLFEYFSETQRNKGNFPGRFSGRQFSNSRSEMNVSTLELGDSALYLCASSLGGARDSPLHFGNGTRLTVT.

The chain employs TRBV15 and TRBJ2-7; maybe TRBD2 (5 bases). V was trimmed by 0 bases and J by 0 bases, leaving 12 bases between them. CDR3 length equals 16 residues. The germline V gene has CDR1 LNHNV and CDR2 YYDKDF (reference sequence). CDR3 protein: CATSRDVRELSYEQYF. CDR3 DNA sequence: TGTGCCACCAGCAGAGATGTAAGGGAGCTCTCCTACGAGCAGTACTTC. Full variable domain (missing parts from reference TRBV15 and TRBJ2-7): DAMVIQNPRYQVTQFGKPVTLSCSQTLNHNVMYWYQQKSSQAPKLLFHYYDKDFNNEADTPDNFQSRRPNTSFCFLDIRSPGLGDTAMYLCATSRDVRELSYEQYFGPGTRLTVT.

In this sample, this clone turned up a few times. The rearrangement joins TRBV7-2 to TRBJ1-1, with D unclear. This CDR3 region has 17 residues. From germline, CDR1 is SGHTA and CDR2 FQGNSA. V was cut by 5 bases and J by 5 bases, with 24 bases left in between. CDR3 sequence reads: CASSLSWAVRPGTEAFF. CDR3 coding DNA: TGTGCCAGCAGCCTCTCATGGGCGGTCAGGCCGGGGACTGAAGCTTTCTTT. Combining the CDR3 with reference TRBV7-2 and TRBJ1-1 gives the whole variable domain GAGVSQSPSNKVTEKGKDVELRCDPISGHTALYWYRQSLGQGLEFLIYFQGNSAPDKSGLPSDRFSAERTGGSVSTLTIQRTQQEDSAVYLCASSLSWAVRPGTEAFFGQGTRLTVV.

The chain couples TRBV9 to TRBJ2-3, with 7 bases identical to TRBD1. The CDR3 runs to 13 residues. Germline CDR1 is SGDLS and CDR2 is YYNGEE. The junction had 6 bases not matched to a gene; V was cut back by 4 bases and J by 7 bases. CDR3 DNA: TGTGCCAGCAGCCCCTCGACAGGGAATACGCAGTATTTT. Translation gives CASSPSTGNTQYF.

This clone showed up just once. This CDR3 is CAWKVVANTGELFF. DNA for the CDR3: TGTGCCTGGAAGGTAGTGGCGAACACCGGGGAGCTGTTTTTT. The chain joins TRBV30 to TRBJ2-2; D unclear. Trimming took 4 bases from V and 0 from J, leaving 9 bases between them. The CDR3 runs 14 residues. The germline gives CDR1 GTSNPN, CDR2 SVGIG (reference sequence).

The chain has TRBV19 and TRBJ2-7; TRBD1 matches at 8 bases. The CDR3 length is 13 residues. CDR1 LNHDA and CDR2 SQIVND come from the germline V gene (reference sequence). V gave up 3 bases and J gave up 5 bases; unmatched junction bases: 3. CDR3 DNA sequence: TGTGCCAGTAGTATTAACAGGGGGGACGAGCAGTACTTC. Protein: CASSINRGDEQYF.

V usage is TRBV14 and J usage is TRBJ2-7, with a possible D match to TRBD2 (6 bases). Germline V gene lookup returns CDR1 SGHDN and CDR2 FVKESK. Trimming cost V 1 base and J 0 bases, with 19 bases left between them. CDR3 size: 18 residues. The DNA of the CDR3 is TGTGCCAGCAGCCAAGGGTTAAATTATGGCGGGATCTCCTACGAGCAGTACTTC. Translating it yields CASSQGLNYGGISYEQYF.

The V gene is TRBV7-2, the J gene TRBJ2-5; 10 nucleotides line up with TRBD2. After removal of 5 bases from V and 7 bases from J, the junction contained 10 bases not matched to a gene. The CDR3 has 15 residues. From germline, CDR1 is SGHTA and CDR2 FQGNSA. CDR3 amino acids: CASSPSSGGRSTQYF. The CDR3 DNA is TGTGCCAGCAGCCCCTCTAGCGGGGGCCGATCGACCCAGTACTTC.

This clone appeared a few times. The chain links TRBV7-2 to TRBJ1-1, with D possibly TRBD1 on 6 matching bases. Germline CDR1 SGHTA, CDR2 FQGNSA. V was trimmed by 5 bases and J by 3 bases, leaving 13 bases between them. CDR3 length equals 14 residues. The CDR3 reads CASSPRTEHTEAFF. DNA for the CDR3: TGTGCCAGCAGCCCTCGGACAGAGCACACTGAAGCTTTCTTT.

As to this clone: One end of the junction fails to match germline, which may point to a read error. Other DNA variants within this sample encode the same CDR3. This CDR3 reads CASSFTDTGELFF. DNA for the CDR3: TGTGCTAGCAGCTTTACAGACACCGGGGAGCTGTTTTTT. V gene TRBV7-7 combines with J gene TRBJ2-2; D unresolved. Germline lookup yields CDR1 SSHAT and CDR2 FNYEAQ (reference sequence). This CDR3 is built from 13 residues.

The gene calls are TRBV7-2 and TRBJ2-5; 7 positions match TRBD1. The germline V gene has CDR1 SGHTA and CDR2 FQGNSA. V lost 5 bases to trimming and J lost 2 bases; unmatched junction nucleotides: 5. The CDR3 is made up of 14 amino acids. CDR3 region: CASSTGTVQETQYF. CDR3 DNA sequence: TGTGCCAGCAGCACTGGGACAGTTCAAGAGACCCAGTACTTC. Variable domain in full (rest from reference TRBV7-2 and TRBJ2-5): GAGVSQSPSNKVTEKGKDVELRCDPISGHTALYWYRQSLGQGLEFLIYFQGNSAPDKSGLPSDRFSAERTGGSVSTLTIQRTQQEDSAVYLCASSTGTVQETQYFGPGTRLLVL.

This clone was observed a single time. The chain recombines TRBV27 with TRBJ2-7; TRBD1 matches 11 bases. The trim removed 4 bases at V and 5 bases at J, leaving 7 bases unmatched. Germline values: CDR1 MNHEY, CDR2 SMNVEV (reference sequence). The CDR3 runs 15 residues. Here the CDR3 reads CASSSWDRGYNEQYF. CDR3 nucleotides: TGTGCCAGCAGTTCCTGGGACAGGGGGTACAACGAGCAGTACTTC.

This rearrangement joins TRBV5-4 to TRBJ2-3, with a possible D match to TRBD1 (6 bases). V was trimmed by 4 bases and J by 1 base, leaving 10 bases between them. There are 14 residues in the CDR3. Germline CDR1 reads SGHNT; CDR2 reads YYREEE (reference sequence). The CDR3 DNA reads as TGTGCCAGCAGCCGGGACACCGGCACAGATACGCAGTATTTT. Its translation: CASSRDTGTDTQYF.

This chain links TRBV5-1 with TRBJ2-1; TRBD2 matches at 13 bases. This CDR3 has 16 residues. Unmatched junction bases numbered 2, after V lost 2 bases and J lost 3 bases. CDR1 and CDR2 (germline): SGHRS, YFSETQ. This CDR3 is CASSFGTSGNYNEQFF. The CDR3 bases are TGCGCCAGCAGCTTCGGGACTAGCGGGAACTACAATGAGCAGTTCTTC.

The chain has TRBV13 and TRBJ2-7; D is possibly TRBD1 (5 bases). Germline values: CDR1 PRHDT, CDR2 FYEKMQ (reference sequence). CDR3 size: 12 residues. V lost 2 bases to trimming and J lost 3 bases, with 5 bases between them. The CDR3 DNA reads as TGTGCCAGCAGCTTAAGGGGCTACGAGCAGTACTTC. The encoded protein is CASSLRGYEQYF.

This clone was recorded only once. The chain uses TRBV7-2 and TRBJ2-7; TRBD2 is a possible D gene (5 bases). V lost 2 bases and J lost 4, with 9 bases in between. Per the germline V gene, CDR1 is SGHTA and CDR2 is FQGNSA. CDR3 length equals 13 residues. The CDR3 DNA reads as TGTGCCAGCAGCTTATTTCGGGATTACGAGCAGTACTTC. Its translation: CASSLFRDYEQYF.

The CDR3 DNA reads as TGTGCCAGCAGCCCAAGGTTCTCTGGAAACACCATATATTTT. The encoded protein is CASSPRFSGNTIYF. J is TRBJ1-3 and V is TRBV11-2; D gene uncertain. The V end was cut by 5 bases, the J end by 0 bases, with 8 bases between. Per germline, CDR1 SGHAT and CDR2 FQNNGV. The CDR3 loop spans 14 amino acids.

The V gene is TRBV2, the J gene TRBJ1-1; D is ambiguous. The ends were cut back, 9 bases at V and 2 bases at J, with 16 bases in the middle. The CDR3 has 14 amino acids. The germline V gene has CDR1 SNHLY and CDR2 FYNNEI. DNA for the CDR3: TGTGCCAGAACCCCCATGGGAGTTAACACTGAAGCTTTCTTT. Translation gives CARTPMGVNTEAFF.

This chain connects TRBV5-1 to TRBJ2-3; TRBD2 agrees at 9 bases. The V gene's germline CDR1 is SGHRS and CDR2 YFSETQ. Trimming at V came to 4 bases and at J to 2 bases, leaving 5 bases not matched to a gene. The CDR3 is 15 residues long. CDR3 in amino acids: CASSVAGEDTDTQYF. CDR3 in DNA: TGCGCCAGCAGCGTAGCGGGAGAGGACACAGATACGCAGTATTTT.